These T cell receptor beta chains were read from a single sample in a study of shared clonotypes between healthy human individuals. TCRdb keeps only in-frame clones here, not all; method: immunoSEQ multiplex PCR. The sample yields millions of clones, about 92% seen once. The sequenced sample was naive CD4+ T cells from PBMCs. All receptors come from a man between 18 and 29 years old in good health. Some clones in this sample may be carry-over from other donors' samples. The CDR3 runs from the conserved cysteine through the conserved F or W. D genes are given only for firm matches. Size is stated for part of the rows, as once, few or many counts, or as a class when the clone is expanded.

TRBJ2-2 | . | TRBD2 | TRBV5-1 | TGCGCCAGCAGCTTGGTAGTAGCGGGAGTCCAAGGCGGGGAGCTGTTTTTT | CASSLVVAGVQGGELFF
TRBJ2-1 | . | TRBD2 | TRBV5-1 | TGCGCCAGCAGCTTGGGAGCGGGAACCTACAATGAGCAGTTCTTC | CASSLGAGTYNEQFF
TRBJ2-7 | . | . | TRBV6-6 | TGTGCCAGCAGTTACGGACTCCAATCCTACGAGCAGTACTTC | CASSYGLQSYEQYF
TRBJ2-7 | . | . | TRBV4-3 | TGCGCCAGCAGCCAAGGCCCAGGAGAAACTTACGAGCAGTACTTC | CASSQGPGETYEQYF
TRBJ1-2 | . | . | TRBV9 | TGTGCCAGCGCCCGGAGCGAGGGAGATTATGGCTACACCTTC | CASARSEGDYGYTF
TRBJ2-3 | . | . | TRBV9 | TGTGCCAGCAGCGTAGGGCCTGTGCCCCTCACAGATACGCAGTATTTT | CASSVGPVPLTDTQYF
TRBJ1-4 | . | . | TRBV5-1 | TGCGCCAGCAGCCAAAATGGGGGCGCACAAAAACTGTTTTTT | CASSQNGGAQKLFF
TRBJ1-2 | few | . | TRBV6-1 | TGTGCCAGCAGTGATAGGGGAGATTATGGCTACACCTTC | CASSDRGDYGYTF
TRBJ2-3 | . | TRBD1 | TRBV28 | TGTGCCAGCAGTCAGACAGGGGTGGTAGATACGCAGTATTTT | CASSQTGVVDTQYF
TRBJ2-7 | . | TRBD2 | TRBV5-1 | TGCGCCAGCAGCTCGCAGGGACTAGCTTACGAGCAGTACTTC | CASSSQGLAYEQYF